The entry below gives a single T cell receptor (beta chain) sequence along with its context. This clonotype was recorded many times. The target of this receptor is not known. No quality values exist for individual bases; no much larger clone is one base distant. TCRdb lists the instrument as Illumina HiSeq 2500. Quantitative 5'-RACE with molecular barcodes was used to prepare TCR beta libraries. The original methods were these. Disease-linked TCR variants were identified with a new computational method built on a probabilistic model of VDJ rearrangement. TCRdb reran the public reads through fastp at Q25 and MiXCR, keeping productive beta chains. Merged by CDR3 protein, the rows form single entries marked with the most common genes and DNA. None of the V and J calls come from the authors' own analysis; TCRdb made them. The sample contains about 240,000 distinct CDR3 sequences, about 9.1% of them found a single time. The top ten clonotypes cover approximately 7% of the sample.

This specimen belongs to a study of CD8 T cells in ankylosing spondylitis (dated by TCRdb to 2016 to 2017). With regard to the full study: To find TCR variants linked to disease, the study profiled T cell receptor beta repertoires in ankylosing spondylitis patients and healthy donors. The full study cohort was made up of about 25 ankylosing spondylitis patients and 108 healthy donors. Samples of peripheral blood were taken, and for ankylosing spondylitis patients, synovial fluid was collected as well. Paper-wide results and their limitations: A CD8+ phenotype was shown by the disease-linked clones, which were found at relatively low frequencies in peripheral blood. According to the report, matched synovial fluid samples from ankylosing spondylitis patients were significantly enriched for the disease-linked clones. Blood from ankylosing spondylitis patients appeared to be characterized by a TCR beta motif composed of under 10 highly homologous amino acid variants. Some motif variants were previously reported in synovial fluid and blood of reactive arthritis patients, suggesting common disease-initiation mechanisms.

This TCR was sampled from a male donor with ankylosing spondylitis or in good health (not recorded which). The sample comprised blood, either unsorted or a sorted T cell fraction (not recorded which).

The sequenced DNA is TGTGCCAGCAGCTTGTCAGCGAGCAATCAGCCCCAGCATTTT. Its coded protein is CASSLSASNQPQHF. The V and J segments used are TRBV5-6 and TRBJ1-5; the D gene is not confidently resolved. V is cut by 1 base and J by 1 base, and the space between the germline ends is 6 bases. The CDR3 measures 14 amino acids from cysteine to phenylalanine. The sequence is cut down to CDR3 DNA, 42 bases in frame from base 1. The CDR1 and CDR2 encoded by the germline V gene are SGHDT and YYEEEE.